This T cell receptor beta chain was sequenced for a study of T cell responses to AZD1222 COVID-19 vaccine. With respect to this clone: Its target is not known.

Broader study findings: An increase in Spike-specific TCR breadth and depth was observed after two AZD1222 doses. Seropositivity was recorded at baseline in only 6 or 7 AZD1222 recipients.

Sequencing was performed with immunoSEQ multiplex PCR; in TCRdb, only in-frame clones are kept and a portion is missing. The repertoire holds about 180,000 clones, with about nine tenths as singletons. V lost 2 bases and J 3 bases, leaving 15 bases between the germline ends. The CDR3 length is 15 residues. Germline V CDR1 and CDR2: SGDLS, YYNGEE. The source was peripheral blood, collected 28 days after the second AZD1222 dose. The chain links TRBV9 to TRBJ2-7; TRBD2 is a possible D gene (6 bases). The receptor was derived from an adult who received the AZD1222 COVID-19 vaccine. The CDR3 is CASSVHWGVSYEQYF. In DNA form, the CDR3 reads TGTGCCAGCAGCGTCCATTGGGGGGTGAGCTACGAGCAGTACTTC.